This T cell receptor beta chain was recovered during a study of blood T cell repertoires in COVID-19. About the study: Acute-phase and convalescent COVID-19 samples originated in the United States, Italy and Spain. PBMCs, B-cell-depleted T cells, or T cells were the source of the cDNA or gDNA that made up the material.

Study processing details: It was from reference gene primer amplification that nucleated cell counts were estimated. Profiled with immunoSEQ multiplex PCR; TCRdb holds only in-frame clones, not every one. Clone size and V and J calls were adopted from that table, with D and trimming inferred from the DNA. This sample has about 31,000 clones; 91% occur once, and the top ten carry 5% to 6.5%. This receptor was identified in a human donor in a cohort sampled during active COVID-19. Source material: peripheral blood.

DNA for the CDR3: TGTGCCAGCAGCAAACAAGAGGGATACACTGAAGCTTTCTTT. Its translation is CASSKQEGYTEAFF. The chain employs TRBV21-1 and TRBJ1-1. TRBV21-1 is designated a pseudogene. The CDR3 has 14 residues.